This T cell receptor beta chain derives from a study of shared clonotypes between healthy human individuals. Whole-study findings and limits: Lower generation probabilities were found for non-shared clonotypes than for those shared by all four donors.

About this clone itself: Its antigen is not known.

Clones were read by immunoSEQ multiplex PCR, and TCRdb kept only the in-frame ones, dropping some. The profile shows around 1.4 million clones, around 98.5% of them singletons. The TCR comes from a man aged 25 to 45 in good health. The specimen sequenced was naive CD4+ T cells sorted from blood. Subset in this sample: CD45RA+ positively selected.

The CDR3 spells CASRPSGGTSGTGANVLTF. CDR3 in DNA: TGTGCCAGCAGACCATCAGGGGGGACTAGCGGTACTGGGGCCAACGTCCTGACTTTC. This rearrangement joins TRBV7-9 to TRBJ2-6, with 11 bases matching TRBD2. This CDR3 spans 19 amino acids. Trimming removed 6 bases from V and 2 bases from J; junction bases left unmatched: 12. CDR1 and CDR2 (germline): SEHNR, FQNEAQ (reference sequence). Full variable domain (rest looked up from reference TRBV7-9 and TRBJ2-6): DTGVSQNPRHKITKRGQNVTFRCDPISEHNRLYWYRQTLGQGPEFLTYFQNEAQLEKSRLLSDRFSAERPKGSFSTLEIQRTEQGDSAMYLCASRPSGGTSGTGANVLTFGAGSRLTVL.